A single T cell receptor (beta chain) is shown here with its context. Per germline, CDR1 LGHNA and CDR2 YNFKEQ. The germline V and J ends were trimmed by 0 bases and 4 bases, with 18 bases remaining between them. This CDR3 region has 17 residues. The sample is drawn from a study of cytomegalovirus exposure and HLA in healthy donors. It was with 60 Vbeta and 13 Jbeta primers that the PCR ran. Sequenced by immunoSEQ multiplex PCR; TCRdb stores in-frame clones only, minus some. The repertoire has approximately 150,000 clones, about three quarters of them found once; the top ten carry around 1.6%. Sequences were obtained from PBMCs. The receptor comes from a female donor in good health and CMV-seronegative. The chain combines TRBV4-2 with TRBJ1-2, with D perhaps matching TRBD1 (6 bases). CDR3: CASSQEPQGTRIYGYTF. In nucleotides, the CDR3 is TGTGCCAGCAGCCAAGAGCCCCAGGGGACCAGAATCTATGGCTACACCTTC.